Each of the 18 T cell receptor beta chains below was sequenced from the same sample in a study of T-cell memory formation after mild COVID-19. Via MiXCR, TCRdb re-called the 5' RACE reads, giving one row per CDR3 protein. In the table there are roughly 300,000 distinct CDR3 sequences, about an eighth of which are singletons. Sequences were obtained from PBMCs or a T cell subset sorted from them (not recorded which). These receptors all stem from a man between 18 and 35 years old who had mild COVID-19 (a few samples of this study predate the infection). Cell type and time point are not known.

This clonotype has at least ten counts. V gene TRBV11-2 combines with J gene TRBJ2-3; TRBD1 might be the D (8 bases). Germline CDR1 and CDR2: SGHAT and FQNNGV. The V gene lost 4 bases and the J gene lost 4 bases, with 15 bases spanning the gap. CDR3 length equals 15 residues. CDR3 sequence (DNA): TGTGCCAGCAGCTCCTACAGGGGGAGGGCAGATACGCAGTATTTT. Protein sequence: CASSSYRGRADTQYF. The full variable domain, completed using reference TRBV11-2 and TRBJ2-3, is EAGVAQSPRYKIIEKRQSVAFWCNPISGHATLYWYQQILGQGPKLLIQFQNNGVVDDSQLPKDRFSAERLKGVDSTLKIQPAKLEDSAVYLCASSSYRGRADTQYFGPGTRLTVL.

The gene calls are TRBV18 and TRBJ1-5; 7 bases are a match to TRBD1. The CDR3 runs 14 residues. Per germline, CDR1 KGHSH and CDR2 LQKENI. Unmatched junction bases numbered 6, after V lost 3 bases and J lost 7 bases. The CDR3 bases are TGTGCCAGCTCACCTACCGGGACAGCGCAGCCCCAGCATTTT. Amino acid sequence: CASSPTGTAQPQHF. The full variable domain, rest sourced from reference TRBV18 and TRBJ1-5, is NAGVMQNPRHLVRRRGQEARLRCSPMKGHSHVYWYRQLPEEGLKFMVYLQKENIIDESGMPKERFSAEFPKEGPSILRIQQVVRGDSAAYFCASSPTGTAQPQHFGDGTRLSIL.

The CDR3 loop is CASSGQSSYEQYF. CDR3 bases: TGTGCCAGCAGCGGACAGAGCTCCTACGAGCAGTACTTC. The chain recombines TRBV6-2 or TRBV6-3 with TRBJ2-7; D is perhaps TRBD1 (6 bases). This CDR3 comprises 13 residues. Germline CDR1 and CDR2: MNHEY and SVGEGT. With 6 bases removed from V and 0 bases from J, the gap between germline ends came to 9 bases.

This clonotype was seen more than once but under ten times. V is TRBV5-1 and J is TRBJ2-1; 11 positions match TRBD2. The germline gives CDR1 SGHRS, CDR2 YFSETQ. Trimming took 5 bases from V and 11 from J; bases not matched to a gene: 15. This CDR3 has 16 residues. The CDR3 protein is CASSPGTSGKYGQQFF. The CDR3 DNA is TGCGCCAGCAGTCCCGGGACTAGCGGAAAGTACGGTCAGCAGTTCTTC.

The chain is built from TRBV7-2 and TRBJ1-5; D unclear. CDR3 length equals 13 residues. Between the trimmed V and J ends, which lost 8 bases and 8 bases, there was a span of 16 bases. Germline CDR1 SGHTA, CDR2 FQGNSA. This CDR3 reads CASALSFPEPQHF. In DNA form, the CDR3 reads TGTGCCAGCGCTCTGTCCTTCCCGGAGCCCCAGCATTTT.

V usage is TRBV29-1 and J usage is TRBJ2-1; TRBD1 matches at 7 bases. Germline V gives CDR1 SQVTM, CDR2 ANQGSEA. After removal of 6 bases from V and 6 bases from J, the junction contained 14 bases not matched to a gene. This CDR3 has 15 residues. The CDR3 nucleotides are TGCAGCGTCTGGCCGTGGGACAGCAAGACCAATGAGCAGTTCTTC. It translates to CSVWPWDSKTNEQFF.

This clonotype appeared a few times. The chain is built from TRBV19 and TRBJ2-7; TRBD2 might be the D (5 bases). The length of the CDR3 is 14 residues. From germline, CDR1 is LNHDA and CDR2 SQIVND (reference sequence). V was shortened by 3 bases and J by 0 bases, with 9 bases between the two germline ends. The CDR3 region is CASSIGGSSYEQYF. The CDR3 nucleotides are TGTGCCAGTAGTATCGGAGGTAGCTCCTACGAGCAGTACTTC. The whole variable domain, filled in from reference TRBV19 and TRBJ2-7, reads DGGITQSPKYLFRKEGQNVTLSCEQNLNHDAMYWYRQDPGQGLRLIYYSQIVNDFQKGDIAEGYSVSREKKESFPLTVTSAQKNPTAFYLCASSIGGSSYEQYFGPGTRLTVT.

The chain recombines TRBV20-1 with TRBJ2-7, with D possibly matching TRBD1 (6 bases). The length of the CDR3 is 17 residues. CDR1 DFQATT and CDR2 SNEGSKA come from the germline V gene (reference sequence). The V gene lost 3 bases and the J gene lost 3 bases, with 24 bases spanning the gap. CDR3 amino acids: CSARDLEDSLPIYEQYF. In DNA form, the CDR3 reads TGCAGTGCTAGGGACCTAGAGGACAGTCTACCTATCTACGAGCAGTACTTC.

This clonotype has more than one count but fewer than ten. The gene calls are TRBV28 and TRBJ2-3, with D unresolved. V lost 5 bases to trimming and J lost 1 base, with 7 bases between them. There are 13 residues in the CDR3. The germline gives CDR1 MDHEN, CDR2 SYDVKM. CDR3 sequence reads: CASSTPGTDTQYF. CDR3 in DNA: TGTGCCAGCAGTACCCCAGGCACAGATACGCAGTATTTT.

The chain employs TRBV20-1 and TRBJ2-3; D call uncertain. The CDR3 is made up of 14 amino acids. Germline V gene data show CDR1 as DFQATT and CDR2 as SNEGSKA (reference sequence). V lost 3 bases and J 1 base, leaving 11 bases between the germline ends. In DNA, the CDR3 is TGCAGTGCTAGTAAACCCTGGGGCACAGATACGCAGTATTTT. Translated: CSASKPWGTDTQYF.

There are a few counts of this clonotype. The rearrangement links TRBV29-1 to TRBJ2-3, with 11 positions matching TRBD2. In germline, CDR1 is SQVTM, CDR2 ANQGSEA. The CDR3 is 15 residues long. The CDR3 spells CSSTGTSGSTDTQYF. The CDR3 coding sequence is TGCAGTTCAACCGGGACTAGCGGTAGCACAGATACGCAGTATTTT.

V and J are TRBV7-9 and TRBJ1-2; a weak D match, TRBD1 (6 bases). This CDR3 contains 17 residues. The V gene lost 4 bases and the J gene lost 4 bases, with 22 bases spanning the gap. Germline CDR1 and CDR2: SEHNR and FQNEAQ (reference sequence). The CDR3 sequence is CASSSLPIIRGSYGYTF. Here the CDR3 DNA reads TGTGCCAGCAGCTCCCTTCCTATAATCAGGGGCAGCTATGGCTACACCTTC.

The chain combines TRBV4-2 with TRBJ2-3, with 7 positions matching TRBD1. The V gene end was trimmed by 4 bases and the J gene end by 2 bases; junction bases not matched to a gene: 9. Germline V gene sequence: CDR1 LGHNA, CDR2 YNFKEQ. The CDR3 sequence is 16 residues long. The CDR3 sequence: CASSPNRGLYTDTQYF. DNA of the CDR3: TGTGCCAGCAGCCCGAACAGGGGTCTTTACACAGATACGCAGTATTTT.

This clonotype was counted ten times or more. The chain uses TRBV6-2 or TRBV6-3 and TRBJ2-2, with 11 positions matching TRBD1. Germline CDR1 reads MNHEY; CDR2 reads SVGEGT. The CDR3 has 16 amino acids. J was trimmed by 3 bases and V by 8 bases; bases with no gene match: 8. CDR3 loop: CASRNPGQGDTGELFF. As DNA, the CDR3 is TGTGCCAGCCGGAACCCGGGACAGGGGGACACCGGGGAGCTGTTTTTT.

The chain joins TRBV2 to TRBJ2-1; 7 bases map to TRBD2. CDR3 length equals 15 residues. Germline trimming cut 7 bases from V and 0 bases from J; bases unmatched to any gene: 6. The germline V gene encodes CDR1 SNHLY and CDR2 FYNNEI. For the CDR3, the DNA is TGTGCCAGCAAGGTAGCGGGCACCTCCTACAATGAGCAGTTCTTC. Its protein product is CASKVAGTSYNEQFF.

The chain has TRBV11-2 and TRBJ2-7; 8 bases map to TRBD2. The CDR3 runs to 16 residues. Unmatched junction bases numbered 9, after V lost 1 base and J lost 4 bases. Germline loops: CDR1 SGHAT, CDR2 FQNNGV. As DNA, the CDR3 is TGTGCCAGCAGCTTAGCGGGGGGGTTTAAGTCGTACGAGCAGTACTTC. Protein product: CASSLAGGFKSYEQYF.

The V and J genes are TRBV6-1 and TRBJ2-3; the D call may be TRBD1 or TRBD2 (5 bases each). Trimming left V 7 bases short and J 4 bases short, with 21 bases between. This CDR3 contains 16 residues. The germline CDR1 and CDR2 sequences are MNHNS and SASEGT. The CDR3 protein is CASTAYGQRGPDTQYF. For the CDR3, the DNA is TGTGCCAGCACCGCCTACGGTCAGAGGGGTCCAGATACGCAGTATTTT.

Comments on this clonotype: This clone may be a read error of a much larger clone one base away. The J gene is TRBJ2-3, the V gene TRBV12-3 or TRBV12-4, with D tentatively TRBD1 (6 bases). This CDR3 is 15 amino acids long. V was shortened by 6 bases and J by 2 bases, with 15 bases between the two germline ends. The CDR3 DNA follows: TGTGCCAGCAGCAGTACAGGGACCTACACAGATACGCAGTATTTT. Translation gives CASSSTGTYTDTQYF.